These 24 T cell receptor beta chains were sequenced from one sample in a study of CD8+ T cells in alopecia areata. Treatment in this sample: oral pan-JAK inhibitor, 5-10 mg twice daily. Sequencing relied on a cDNA template that was reverse transcribed from extracted RNA. Assay used: immunoSEQ multiplex PCR; TCRdb lists only in-frame clones, some missing. The table lists more than 110,000 clones, roughly 82% of them singletons. The specimen was CD8+ T cells sorted from blood, collected at week 4, from a patient treated with tofacitinib. The receptor set was obtained from a human donor with alopecia areata.

The rearrangement links TRBV9 to TRBJ2-1; D might be TRBD1 or TRBD2, each matching 5 bases. Germline CDR1 and CDR2: SGDLS and YYNGEE. V lost 3 bases and J lost 8, with 12 bases in between. The CDR3 runs 13 residues. CDR3 region: CASSAFQGDEQFF. Written as DNA, the CDR3 is TGTGCCAGCAGCGCGTTCCAGGGAGATGAGCAGTTCTTC.

This chain uses TRBV30 with TRBJ1-1, with D perhaps matching TRBD1 (6 bases). CDR1 GTSNPN and CDR2 SVGIG come from the germline V gene (reference sequence). The V and J ends lost 2 bases and 7 bases respectively, with 14 bases between them. This CDR3 has 13 residues. The CDR3 sequence: CAWSSRGFGEAFF. The CDR3 nucleotides read TGTGCCTGGAGTTCCAGGGGTTTCGGTGAAGCTTTCTTT. Drawing the rest from reference TRBV30 and TRBJ1-1, the complete variable domain is SQTIHQWPATLVQPVGSPLSLECTVEGTSNPNLYWYRQAAGRGLQLLFYSVGIGQISSEVPQNLSASRPQDRQFILSSKKLLLSDSGFYLCAWSSRGFGEAFFGQGTRLTVV.

The chain uses TRBV4-3 and TRBJ2-1; tentative D call: TRBD1 (5 bases). From germline, CDR1 is LGHNA and CDR2 YSLEER. V was shortened by 1 base and J by 4 bases, with 11 bases between the two germline ends. The CDR3 is 15 residues long. CDR3 region: CASSQGQHLYNEQFF. The DNA of the CDR3 is TGCGCCAGCAGCCAAGGACAGCACCTGTACAATGAGCAGTTCTTC.

This clone came up a few times. This rearrangement joins TRBV6-1 to TRBJ2-7, with 8 bases aligning to TRBD1. Germline V CDR1 and CDR2: MNHNS, SASEGT. V shed 0 bases and J 4 bases; nucleotides not matched to a gene: 14. The CDR3 contains 18 residues. This CDR3 is CASSEARGPGQGLYEQYF. DNA for the CDR3: TGTGCCAGCAGTGAAGCGCGTGGCCCCGGACAGGGATTATACGAGCAGTACTTC.

The sample holds one count of this clone. The chain carries TRBV5-6 and TRBJ2-1; 7 bases map to TRBD2. V shed 3 bases, J shed 8 bases, and the junction held 5 bases outside the gene matches. There are 13 residues in the CDR3. The germline V gene has CDR1 SGHDT and CDR2 YYEEEE. CDR3 bases: TGTGCCAGCAGCTACCCTCGGGGGGATGAGCAGTTCTTC. Its translation is CASSYPRGDEQFF. Complete variable domain (other parts from reference TRBV5-6 and TRBJ2-1): DAGVTQSPTHLIKTRGQQVTLRCSPKSGHDTVSWYQQALGQGPQFIFQYYEEEERQRGNFPDRFSGHQFPNYSSELNVNALLLGDSALYLCASSYPRGDEQFFGPGTRLTVL.

This clone was recorded once. The rearrangement links TRBV5-6 to TRBJ2-7; 8 bases align to TRBD1. The V gene's germline CDR1 is SGHDT and CDR2 YYEEEE. The CDR3 totals 14 residues. V trimming: 0 bases; J trimming: 3 bases; junction bases outside the gene matches: 2. The CDR3 region is CASSLGDRFYEQYF. The CDR3 DNA sequence: TGTGCCAGCAGCTTGGGGGACAGGTTCTACGAGCAGTACTTC.

V and J are TRBV2 and TRBJ2-1, with D possibly TRBD1 on 6 matching bases. Trimming stripped 3 bases from V and 8 bases from J, with 14 bases between. The germline CDR1 and CDR2 sequences are SNHLY and FYNNEI. This CDR3 spans 14 amino acids. The CDR3 coding sequence is TGTGCCAGCAGTGAGATAGGGGGTAGTGATGAGCAGTTCTTC. Protein: CASSEIGGSDEQFF.

The V and J genes are TRBV6-5 and TRBJ2-5, with D possibly being TRBD1 (6 bases). Trimming left V 6 bases short and J 2 bases short, with 13 bases between. CDR1 and CDR2 (germline): MNHEY, SVGAGI. This CDR3 spans 14 amino acids. Written as DNA, the CDR3 is TGTGCCAGCAGCTACAGGGTACTTCAAGAGACCCAGTACTTC. Protein: CASSYRVLQETQYF.

V is TRBV4-1 and J is TRBJ2-3; 9 bases agree with TRBD2. The CDR3 runs to 16 residues. The germline CDR1 and CDR2 sequences are MGHRA and YSYEKL. The J segment lost 5 bases and the V segment lost 1 base, leaving 7 bases of the junction unmatched. For the CDR3, the DNA is TGCGCCAGCAGCCAAGCGCGCGGGGGGGCAATAGATACGCAGTATTTT. Encoded protein: CASSQARGGAIDTQYF.

This rearrangement joins TRBV27 to TRBJ2-7, with D hard to call. Between the trimmed V and J ends, which lost 5 bases and 0 bases, there was a span of 5 bases. In germline, CDR1 is MNHEY, CDR2 SMNVEV (reference sequence). CDR3 size: 12 residues. The CDR3 DNA sequence: TGTGCCAGCAGTCACAGCTCCTACGAGCAGTACTTC. Its translation: CASSHSSYEQYF.

V gene TRBV27 combines with J gene TRBJ2-3; no definite D call. Germline V gene sequence: CDR1 MNHEY, CDR2 SMNVEV (reference sequence). V shed 7 bases and J shed 6 bases, with 8 bases lying between them. The CDR3 covers 11 residues. CDR3 loop: CASTMGDTQYF. CDR3 nucleotide sequence: TGTGCCAGCACCATGGGGGATACGCAGTATTTT.

DNA of the CDR3: TGTGCCAGCAGCTTGGAGGACAGAAACTACGAGCAGTACTTC. It is translated as CASSLEDRNYEQYF. The chain recombines TRBV5-4 with TRBJ2-7; a weak D match, TRBD1 (6 bases). The CDR3 contains 14 residues. V was cut by 0 bases and J by 3 bases, with 10 bases left in between. CDR1 SGHNT and CDR2 YYREEE come from the germline V gene (reference sequence).

CDR3 region: CSVRTGAVNEQFF. The CDR3 DNA follows: TGCAGCGTCAGGACAGGGGCGGTCAATGAGCAGTTCTTC. The chain carries TRBV29-1 and TRBJ2-1, with 9 bases matching TRBD1. V shed 6 bases and J 6 bases; nucleotides not matched to a gene: 6. Per germline, CDR1 SQVTM and CDR2 ANQGSEA. The CDR3 length is 13 residues.

This clone was found a few times. The chain links TRBV7-9 to TRBJ2-3; D is undetermined. Germline V lookup: CDR1 SEHNR, CDR2 FQNEAQ (reference sequence). The CDR3 sequence is 14 residues long. V was pared by 1 base and J by 2 bases, with 7 bases between. CDR3 nucleotides: TGTGCCAGCAGCTTAGGGGCCTTCACAGATACGCAGTATTTT. This gives the protein CASSLGAFTDTQYF. The full variable domain, its missing parts supplied by reference TRBV7-9 and TRBJ2-3, is DTGVSQNPRHKITKRGQNVTFRCDPISEHNRLYWYRQTLGQGPEFLTYFQNEAQLEKSRLLSDRFSAERPKGSFSTLEIQRTEQGDSAMYLCASSLGAFTDTQYFGPGTRLTVL.

This clone was detected only a few times. This chain links TRBV10-2 with TRBJ2-6; D not certain. V was pared by 8 bases and J by 1 base, with 12 bases between. The CDR3 spans 15 residues. Per the germline V gene, CDR1 is WSHSY and CDR2 is SAAADI. CDR3 amino acids: CASSGRWSGANVLTF. CDR3 bases: TGCGCCAGCTCCGGCCGTTGGTCTGGGGCCAACGTCCTGACTTTC.

This chain links TRBV6-5 with TRBJ2-7; TRBD1 might be the D (5 bases). The CDR3 contains 14 residues. V was pared by 2 bases and J by 5 bases, with 13 bases between. CDR1 and CDR2 from the germline V gene are MNHEY and SVGAGI. The CDR3 DNA sequence: TGTGCCAGCAGTTACGTGCAGGGTCACCACGAGCAGTACTTC. Translated: CASSYVQGHHEQYF.

CDR3 sequence: CASSQDNIGGALEYF. The CDR3 DNA reads TGCGCCAGCAGCCAAGATAATATAGGGGGCGCTTTGGAGTATTTT. The chain uses TRBV4-3 and TRBJ2-3, with 7 bases that match TRBD1. V lost 0 bases and J lost 13; bases outside the gene matches: 13. The CDR3 contains 15 residues. The V gene's germline CDR1 is LGHNA and CDR2 YSLEER.

CDR3 protein: CASSYSAGPNTEAFF. The CDR3 bases are TGTGCCAGCAGTTACTCGGCAGGACCGAACACTGAAGCTTTCTTT. J is TRBJ1-1 and V is TRBV6-5; the D is unclear. The V end lost 0 bases, the J end lost 1 base, and 9 bases lay between the germline ends. The germline V gene encodes CDR1 MNHEY and CDR2 SVGAGI. The CDR3 length is 15 residues.

This chain connects TRBV4-1 to TRBJ1-2, with D perhaps TRBD1 (6 bases). The V gene lost 1 base and the J gene lost 3 bases, with 12 bases spanning the gap. The V gene's germline CDR1 is MGHRA and CDR2 YSYEKL. The CDR3 has 15 amino acids. The CDR3 loop is CASSQATGYDYGYTF. CDR3 nucleotides: TGCGCCAGCAGCCAAGCCACAGGGTACGACTATGGCTACACCTTC.

The rearrangement links TRBV7-3 to TRBJ2-3; no reliable D call. Germline V gives CDR1 SGHTA, CDR2 FQGTGA. Trimming cost V 0 bases and J 0 bases, with 10 bases left between them. The CDR3 runs 16 residues. For the CDR3, the DNA is TGTGCCAGCAGCTTAACGGGCATCCCTAGCACAGATACGCAGTATTTT. This codes for CASSLTGIPSTDTQYF.

This clone was counted once. The rearrangement joins TRBV4-1 to TRBJ2-7; tentative D call: TRBD1 (6 bases). The ends were cut back, 4 bases at V and 3 bases at J, with 28 bases in the middle. From germline, CDR1 is MGHRA and CDR2 YSYEKL. The CDR3 spans 19 residues. This CDR3 is CASSLKASVDSVSLYEQYF. Here the CDR3 DNA reads TGCGCCAGCAGCCTCAAAGCCTCTGTGGACAGTGTCTCCCTCTACGAGCAGTACTTC.

This sequence joins TRBV30 and TRBJ2-5, with a tentative D call TRBD2 (5 bases). Trimming removed 3 bases at V and 1 base at J, with 12 bases between. Germline V lookup: CDR1 GTSNPN, CDR2 SVGIG (reference sequence). This CDR3 is 14 amino acids long. This chain's CDR3 is CAWSGDWVQETQYF. For the CDR3, the DNA is TGTGCCTGGAGCGGGGATTGGGTCCAAGAGACCCAGTACTTC.

This clone showed up just a few times. The CDR3: CASISGLAEGETQYF. The CDR3 DNA reads as TGCGCCAGCATCTCCGGACTAGCGGAGGGAGAGACCCAGTACTTC. The V call is TRBV4-3, the J call TRBJ2-5; TRBD2 matches 10 bases. This CDR3 region has 15 residues. Germline lookup yields CDR1 LGHNA and CDR2 YSLEER. V gave up 7 bases and J gave up 4 bases; unmatched junction bases: 9.

This chain connects TRBV5-6 to TRBJ2-1; a weak D match, TRBD2 (6 bases). The CDR3 has 12 amino acids. V gave up 0 bases and J gave up 15 bases, with 13 bases separating them. CDR1 and CDR2 from the germline V gene are SGHDT and YYEEEE. The CDR3 nucleotides are TGTGCCAGCAGCTTGGCCCGGGACTCGGCGTTCTTC. Its translation: CASSLARDSAFF. Full variable domain (missing parts from reference TRBV5-6 and TRBJ2-1): DAGVTQSPTHLIKTRGQQVTLRCSPKSGHDTVSWYQQALGQGPQFIFQYYEEEERQRGNFPDRFSGHQFPNYSSELNVNALLLGDSALYLCASSLARDSAFFGPGTRLTVL.